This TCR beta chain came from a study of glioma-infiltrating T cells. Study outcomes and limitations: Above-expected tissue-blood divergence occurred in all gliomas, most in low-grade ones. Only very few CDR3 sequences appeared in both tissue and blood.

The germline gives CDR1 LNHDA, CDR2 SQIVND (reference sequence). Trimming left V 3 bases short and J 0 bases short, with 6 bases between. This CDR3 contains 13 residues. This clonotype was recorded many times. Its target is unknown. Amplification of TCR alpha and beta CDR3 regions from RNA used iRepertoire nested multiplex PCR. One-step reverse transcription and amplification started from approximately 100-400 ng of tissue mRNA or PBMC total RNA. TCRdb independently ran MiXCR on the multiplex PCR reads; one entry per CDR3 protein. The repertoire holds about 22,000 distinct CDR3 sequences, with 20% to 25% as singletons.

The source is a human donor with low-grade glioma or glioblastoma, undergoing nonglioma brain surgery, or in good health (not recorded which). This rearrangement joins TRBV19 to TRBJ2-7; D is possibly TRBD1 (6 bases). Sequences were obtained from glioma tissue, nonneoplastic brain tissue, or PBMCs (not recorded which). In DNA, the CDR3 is TGTGCCAGTAGTATGGGACACTCCTACGAGCAGTACTTC. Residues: CASSMGHSYEQYF.